This entry concerns a single TCR beta chain. Specified treatment: oral pan-JAK inhibitor, 5-10 mg twice daily. This entry is derived from a study of CD8+ T cells in alopecia areata. Reverse transcribed after extraction, RNA yielded cDNA as the sequencing template. The repertoire was sequenced with immunoSEQ multiplex PCR; TCRdb's copy has only in-frame clones and lacks some. The sample includes some 240,000 clones, less than 75% of them seen just once. Germline values: CDR1 MNHNS, CDR2 SASEGT. Trimming took 6 bases from V and 0 from J, leaving 12 bases between them. The CDR3 totals 14 residues. The rearrangement links TRBV6-1 to TRBJ2-7; perhaps TRBD1 as D (6 bases). The sequences come from CD4+ T cells sorted from blood, collected at week 4, from a patient treated with tofacitinib. The receptor was derived from a human donor with alopecia areata. The CDR3 DNA reads as TGTGCCAGCAGCTGGGACACGAGCTCCTACGAGCAGTACTTC. Amino acid sequence: CASSWDTSSYEQYF.